These 2 T cell receptor beta chains came from one sample sequenced in a study of shared clonotypes between healthy human individuals. Some clones are missing from TCRdb's copy, which holds only in-frame ones; the method was immunoSEQ multiplex PCR. This sample has 1.6 million or so clones, with roughly 95% found just once. Specimen: naive CD4+ T cells sorted from blood. Regarding subset: CD45RA+ positively selected. The receptors here all came from a man in his thirties or forties in good health.

V gene TRBV7-2 combines with J gene TRBJ2-1; 9 positions agree with TRBD2. Germline V gives CDR1 SGHTA, CDR2 FQGNSA. V was pared by 6 bases and J by 7 bases, with 10 bases of the junction left unmatched. The CDR3 consists of 15 residues. The CDR3 loop is CASRPMGLAGNEQFF. The CDR3 nucleotides read TGTGCCAGCAGGCCCATGGGGCTAGCGGGGAATGAGCAGTTCTTC.

The V and J genes are TRBV28 and TRBJ2-1; 13 positions match TRBD2. The CDR3 spans 16 residues. Germline V gene sequence: CDR1 MDHEN, CDR2 SYDVKM. The trim removed 5 bases at V and 9 bases at J, leaving 10 bases unmatched. The CDR3 nucleotides read TGTGCCAGCAGTAACCACGGGACTAGCGGGACGGGTGAGCAGTTCTTC. Translating gives CASSNHGTSGTGEQFF. Full variable domain (missing parts from reference TRBV28 and TRBJ2-1): DVKVTQSSRYLVKRTGEKVFLECVQDMDHENMFWYRQDPGLGLRLIYFSYDVKMKEKGDIPEGYSVSREKKERFSLILESASTNQTSMYLCASSNHGTSGTGEQFFGPGTRLTVL.